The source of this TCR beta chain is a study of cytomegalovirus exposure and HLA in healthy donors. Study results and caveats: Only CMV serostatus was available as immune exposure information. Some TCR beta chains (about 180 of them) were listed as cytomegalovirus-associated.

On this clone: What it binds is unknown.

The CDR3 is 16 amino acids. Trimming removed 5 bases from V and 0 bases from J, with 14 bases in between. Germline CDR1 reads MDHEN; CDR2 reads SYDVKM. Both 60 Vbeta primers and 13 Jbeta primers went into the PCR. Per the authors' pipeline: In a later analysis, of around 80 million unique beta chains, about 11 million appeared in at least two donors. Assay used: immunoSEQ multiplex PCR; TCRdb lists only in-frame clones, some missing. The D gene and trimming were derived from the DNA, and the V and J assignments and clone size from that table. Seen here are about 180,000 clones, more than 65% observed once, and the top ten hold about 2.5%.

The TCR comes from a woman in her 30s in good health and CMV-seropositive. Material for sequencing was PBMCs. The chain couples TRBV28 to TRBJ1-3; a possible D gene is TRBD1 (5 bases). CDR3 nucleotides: TGTGCCAGCAGTGCGGGGGTGGCGCTCTCTGGAAACACCATATATTTT. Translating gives CASSAGVALSGNTIYF.